A selection of T cell receptor beta chains follows, all from one sample in a study of OX40 agonist ivuxolimab in advanced cancers. Assay: immunoSEQ multiplex PCR; the TCRdb copy retains only in-frame clones and omits some. The data contain 81,000 or so clones, more than 85% of them seen just once; the ten biggest clones take up 13% to 15%. This specimen was CD4+ or CD8+ T cells sorted from blood, taken in a trial of the OX40 agonist ivuxolimab. Every receptor here comes from an adult with an advanced solid tumor such as melanoma, head and neck, liver or kidney cancer. The CDR3 runs from the conserved cysteine through the conserved F or W. D genes are given only for firm matches. Not all rows give a size; the values are once, few, many and, for expanded clones, a class.

CDR3nt: TGTGCCAGCAGCTCAGATCAGGGCACCTATGGCTACACCTTC
CDR3aa: CASSSDQGTYGYTF
d_gene: NA
j_gene: TRBJ1-2
abundance: once
v_gene: TRBV11-2

CDR3nt: TGCGCCAGCGGGGACACAGGGGCTAACACTGAAGCTTTCTTT
CDR3aa: CASGDTGANTEAFF
d_gene: TRBD1
j_gene: TRBJ1-1
abundance: NA
v_gene: TRBV10-2

CDR3nt: TGTGCCAGCAGTGGGGGAGTTGGCAATGAGCAGTTCTTC
CDR3aa: CASSGGVGNEQFF
d_gene: NA
j_gene: TRBJ2-1
abundance: NA
v_gene: TRBV28

CDR3nt: TGCGCCAGCACCCAAGGGTTGGGGAGGTATGAGACCCAGTACTTC
CDR3aa: CASTQGLGRYETQYF
d_gene: NA
j_gene: TRBJ2-5
abundance: NA
v_gene: TRBV4-3

CDR3nt: TGTGCCAGCAGCACCCACAGGGGGGATTCACCCCTCCACTTT
CDR3aa: CASSTHRGDSPLHF
d_gene: TRBD1
j_gene: TRBJ1-6
abundance: few
v_gene: TRBV5-5

CDR3nt: TGCAGCGTTGAGCCGGGAGGACGAGAGACCCAGTACTTC
CDR3aa: CSVEPGGRETQYF
d_gene: TRBD2
j_gene: TRBJ2-5
abundance: NA
v_gene: TRBV29-1

CDR3nt: TGTGCCTGGATGGGAGGGATCAATCAGCCCCAGCATTTT
CDR3aa: CAWMGGINQPQHF
d_gene: NA
j_gene: TRBJ1-5
abundance: NA
v_gene: TRBV30

CDR3nt: TGTGCCACCAAAGGGACTAGCGGGATCGGGGAGACCCAGTACTTC
CDR3aa: CATKGTSGIGETQYF
d_gene: TRBD2
j_gene: TRBJ2-5
abundance: NA
v_gene: TRBV15

CDR3nt: TGTGCCAGCACCTGGGGCGGAAGCTCCTACAATGAGCAGTTCTTC
CDR3aa: CASTWGGSSYNEQFF
d_gene: NA
j_gene: TRBJ2-1
abundance: NA
v_gene: TRBV28

CDR3nt: TGTGCCAGCAGTTACTCGGGGGTTGGAAACACCATATATTTT
CDR3aa: CASSYSGVGNTIYF
d_gene: NA
j_gene: TRBJ1-3
abundance: NA
v_gene: TRBV6-5

CDR3nt: TGTGCCAGTAGCACCGGGACACTTCTCTATGGCTACACCTTC
CDR3aa: CASSTGTLLYGYTF
d_gene: NA
j_gene: TRBJ1-2
abundance: NA
v_gene: TRBV19

CDR3nt: TGTGCCAGCAGTTACTCAGACAGGGGCCCTCGCACTGAAGCTTTCTTT
CDR3aa: CASSYSDRGPRTEAFF
d_gene: TRBD1
j_gene: TRBJ1-1
abundance: NA
v_gene: TRBV6-5

CDR3nt: TGTGCCAGTAGTCAGTCCGGGTTGGGTCAGCCCCAGCATTTT
CDR3aa: CASSQSGLGQPQHF
d_gene: NA
j_gene: TRBJ1-5
abundance: NA
v_gene: TRBV19